This entry concerns a single TCR beta chain. This clone has just a few counts. Which antigen it targets is not known. Qualities for individual bases were not recorded, and no much larger clone is one base off. V is cut by 3 bases and J by 1 base, and the space between the germline ends is 1 base. Including cysteine and phenylalanine, the CDR3 has 11 amino acids. The retained sequence is limited to the CDR3, 33 bases, with the frame set at the first base. CDR1 and CDR2 were assigned from the germline V gene as SGHDT and YYEEEE. These data come from a study of PD-1 blockade in classical Hodgkin lymphoma (TCRdb year 2020). For the wider study: Nivolumab dosing was 3 mg/kg intravenously every 2 weeks, continuing until either disease progression or unacceptable toxicity. The study used CyTOF and TCR beta sequencing to define a peripheral blood immune signature of response to PD-1 blockade in classical Hodgkin lymphoma. What the work shows at the level of the full study, not this receptor alone: Baseline diversity similar to that of newly diagnosed patients was observed in trial patients achieving complete response, whereas significantly lower diversity was observed in partial responders and progressors. By C4D1, a significant rise was seen in CD4+ TCR diversity but not in CD8+ TCR diversity (p=0.0027 vs p=0.16), and the rise was most apparent among complete responders (p=0.02). Baseline TCR diversity was reported to be lower in newly diagnosed patients than in healthy donors, and even lower in relapsed/refractory patients. The study was limited to a single clinical trial cohort, and causes of repertoire differences, possibly disease activity or prior therapy, remained undefined. Patients starting nivolumab less than 1 year after ASCT had lower diversity and were excluded from later analyses to avoid confounding by immune reconstitution.

This specimen's time point label, interpreted: cycle 1 day 1 (C1D1), immediately before nivolumab initiation. Relapse after autologous stem cell transplantation had occurred in all trial patients, and cohorts A, B and C were distinguished by prior brentuximab vedotin exposure. A total of around 60 patients with relapsed/refractory classical Hodgkin lymphoma made up the trial cohort, and each patient's best overall response was complete response, partial response or progressive disease. In the multi-cohort phase II CheckMate 205 trial, trial patients received single-agent nivolumab. An independent review committee assessed best overall response by applying the 2007 International Working Group response criteria. Trial PBMCs were collected just before the start of nivolumab (C1D1) and during therapy at cycle 2 day 1 and cycle 4 day 1. Peripheral blood was collected in 8 mL Vacutainer Cell Preparation Tubes, from which PBMCs were isolated by centrifugation and then cryopreserved.

Genomic DNA was isolated using the Qiagen DNeasy kit from unsorted PBMCs as well as from negatively selected CD4+ and CD8+ fractions. Using primers that anneal to V and J segments, immunoSEQ multiplex PCR amplified the TCR beta CDR3 regions. A synthetic immune receptor repertoire was used to minimize amplification bias, and any residual bias was removed computationally once sequencing was done. From the authors' description of their analysis: Custom Python scripts were used to quantify repertoire diversity as the Shannon entropy index. Unsorted, CD4+ and CD8+ repertoires were analyzed separately, except for combined analyses in which CD4+ and CD8+ sequences were merged in silico. A clone counted as expanded when the clone's frequency after treatment rose at least 2-fold relative to C1D1, and clones undetected at baseline were given a pseudocount of 0.5. Singleton clones were defined as clones with 0 or 1 copy at C1D1, and non-singleton clones were defined as clones with 2 or more copies. Clones expanded in unsorted samples were annotated as CD4+, CD8+ or unknown by matching protein sequences in sorted samples from the same patient. Diversity changes from C1D1 to C4D1 were tested in paired samples using Wilcoxon tests. Entries here come from immuneACCESS through TCRdb and include only in-frame sequences with V and J called. Some clones fail to appear in such tables; in the studies checked, an unresolved V gene covers under half of the shortfall, and the cause of the remainder is unknown. The V and J calls and clone size were taken over from that table, and D and trimming were inferred from the DNA. This sample comprises around 65,000 clones, about 91% of them detected only once. The ten biggest clones cover 9.5% to 15% of the sample.

Recombination joined TRBV5-6 with TRBJ2-5, with the D gene not clear enough to name. The sample here was peripheral blood mononuclear cells (PBMCs), taken at baseline. The origin of this receptor is a human donor with classical Hodgkin lymphoma. CDR3 sequence: CASSSQETQYF. The nucleotide sequence reads as follows: TGTGCCAGCAGCTCCCAAGAGACCCAGTACTTC. The reference TRBV5-6 and TRBJ2-5 proteins fill in what lies around the CDR3, so the full variable domain reads DAGVTQSPTHLIKTRGQQVTLRCSPKSGHDTVSWYQQALGQGPQFIFQYYEEEERQRGNFPDRFSGHQFPNYSSELNVNALLLGDSALYLCASSSQETQYFGPGTRLLVL.